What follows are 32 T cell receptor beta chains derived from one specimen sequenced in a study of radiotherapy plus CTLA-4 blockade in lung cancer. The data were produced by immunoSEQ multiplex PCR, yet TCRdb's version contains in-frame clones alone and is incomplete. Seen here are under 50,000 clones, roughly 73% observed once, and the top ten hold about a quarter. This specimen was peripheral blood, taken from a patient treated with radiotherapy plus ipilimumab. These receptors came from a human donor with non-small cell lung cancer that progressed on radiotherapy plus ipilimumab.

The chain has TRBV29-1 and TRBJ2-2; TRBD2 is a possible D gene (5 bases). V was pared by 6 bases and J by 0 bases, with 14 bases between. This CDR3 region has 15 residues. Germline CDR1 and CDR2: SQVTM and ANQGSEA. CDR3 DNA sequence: TGCAGCGTCCCGCGACACGGGGCGAACACCGGGGAGCTGTTTTTT. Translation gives CSVPRHGANTGELFF.

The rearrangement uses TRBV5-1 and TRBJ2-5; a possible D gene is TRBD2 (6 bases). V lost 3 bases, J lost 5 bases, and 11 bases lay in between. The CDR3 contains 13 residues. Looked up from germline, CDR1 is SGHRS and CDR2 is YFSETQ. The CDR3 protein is CASSSLALETQYF. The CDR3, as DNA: TGCGCCAGCAGCTCGCTAGCGCTGGAGACCCAGTACTTC.

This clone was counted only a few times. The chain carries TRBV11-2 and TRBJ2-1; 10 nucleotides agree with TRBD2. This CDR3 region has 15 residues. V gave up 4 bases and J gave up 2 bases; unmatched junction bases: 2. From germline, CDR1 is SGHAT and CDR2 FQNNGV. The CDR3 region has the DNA TGTGCCAGCAGCTCGAGCGGGGGGGCCTACAATGAGCAGTTCTTC. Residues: CASSSSGGAYNEQFF.

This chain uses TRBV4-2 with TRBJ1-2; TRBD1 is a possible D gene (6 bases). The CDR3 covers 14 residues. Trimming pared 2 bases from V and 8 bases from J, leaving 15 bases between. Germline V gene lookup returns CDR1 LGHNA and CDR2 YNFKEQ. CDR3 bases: TGTGCCAGCAGCCAAAACAGGGAAGGGTTGGGCTACACCTTC. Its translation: CASSQNREGLGYTF.

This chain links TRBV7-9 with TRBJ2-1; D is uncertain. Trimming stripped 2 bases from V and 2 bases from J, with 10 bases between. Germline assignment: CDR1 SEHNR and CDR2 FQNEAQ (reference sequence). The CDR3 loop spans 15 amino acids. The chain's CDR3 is CASSLPSGTYNEQFF. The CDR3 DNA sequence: TGTGCCAGCAGCTTACCTTCTGGCACCTACAATGAGCAGTTCTTC.

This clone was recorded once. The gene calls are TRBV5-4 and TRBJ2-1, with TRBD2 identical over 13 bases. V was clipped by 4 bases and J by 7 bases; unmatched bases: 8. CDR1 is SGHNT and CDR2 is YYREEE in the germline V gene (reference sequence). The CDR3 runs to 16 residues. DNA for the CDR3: TGTGCCAGCAGCACTTTACTAGCGGGGGGGCGGAATGAGCAGTTCTTC. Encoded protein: CASSTLLAGGRNEQFF.

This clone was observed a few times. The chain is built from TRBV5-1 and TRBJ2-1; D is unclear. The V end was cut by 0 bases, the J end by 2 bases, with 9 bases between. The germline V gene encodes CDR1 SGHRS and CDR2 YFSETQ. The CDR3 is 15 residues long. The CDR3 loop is CASSLGFGTYNEQFF. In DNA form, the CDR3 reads TGCGCCAGCAGCTTGGGCTTTGGCACCTACAATGAGCAGTTCTTC.

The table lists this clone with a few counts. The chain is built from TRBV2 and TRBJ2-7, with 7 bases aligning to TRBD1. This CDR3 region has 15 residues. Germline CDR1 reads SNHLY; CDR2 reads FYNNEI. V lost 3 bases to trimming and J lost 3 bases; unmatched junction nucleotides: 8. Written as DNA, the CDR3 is TGTGCCAGCAGTGAGGGGGACCAGGGGGTCTACGAGCAGTACTTC. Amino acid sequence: CASSEGDQGVYEQYF.

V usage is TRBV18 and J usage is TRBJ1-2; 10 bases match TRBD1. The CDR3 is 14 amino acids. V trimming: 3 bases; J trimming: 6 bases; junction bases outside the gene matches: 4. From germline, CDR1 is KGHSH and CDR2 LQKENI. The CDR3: CASSPGQGTHGYTF. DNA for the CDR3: TGTGCCAGCTCACCGGGACAGGGGACCCATGGCTACACCTTC. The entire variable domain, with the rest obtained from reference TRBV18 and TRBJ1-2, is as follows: NAGVMQNPRHLVRRRGQEARLRCSPMKGHSHVYWYRQLPEEGLKFMVYLQKENIIDESGMPKERFSAEFPKEGPSILRIQQVVRGDSAAYFCASSPGQGTHGYTFGSGTRLTVV.

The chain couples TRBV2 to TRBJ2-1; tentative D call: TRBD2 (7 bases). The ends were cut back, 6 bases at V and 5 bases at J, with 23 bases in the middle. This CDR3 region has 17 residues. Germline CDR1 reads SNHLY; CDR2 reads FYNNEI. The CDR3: CASRSWWGGQGDNEQFF. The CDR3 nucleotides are TGTGCCAGCAGATCATGGTGGGGGGGCCAGGGCGACAATGAGCAGTTCTTC.

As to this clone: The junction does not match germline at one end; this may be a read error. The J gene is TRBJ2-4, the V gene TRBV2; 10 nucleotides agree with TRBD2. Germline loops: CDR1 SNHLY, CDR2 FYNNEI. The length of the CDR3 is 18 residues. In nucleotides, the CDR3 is TGTGCCAGCGGTGAGCGGGGGGGAAGATCTCTAGCCAAAAACATTCAGTACTTC. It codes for CASGERGGRSLAKNIQYF.

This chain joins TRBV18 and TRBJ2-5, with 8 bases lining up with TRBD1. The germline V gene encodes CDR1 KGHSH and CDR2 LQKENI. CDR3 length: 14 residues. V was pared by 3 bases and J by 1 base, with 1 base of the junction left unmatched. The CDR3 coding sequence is TGTGCCAGCTCACCGGGGACAGGCCAAGAGACCCAGTACTTC. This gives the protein CASSPGTGQETQYF.

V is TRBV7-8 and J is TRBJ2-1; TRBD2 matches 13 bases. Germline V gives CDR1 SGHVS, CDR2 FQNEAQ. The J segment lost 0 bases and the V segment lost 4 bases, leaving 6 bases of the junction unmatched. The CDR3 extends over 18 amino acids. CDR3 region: CASSSRTSGGTSYNEQFF. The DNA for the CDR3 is TGTGCCAGCAGCTCCAGGACTAGCGGGGGTACCTCCTACAATGAGCAGTTCTTC.

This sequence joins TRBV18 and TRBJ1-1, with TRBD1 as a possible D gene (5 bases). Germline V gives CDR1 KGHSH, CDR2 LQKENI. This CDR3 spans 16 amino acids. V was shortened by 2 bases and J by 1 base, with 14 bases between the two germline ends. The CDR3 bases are TGTGCCAGCTCACCAGATGGACACCTCCGGAACACTGAAGCTTTCTTT. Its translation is CASSPDGHLRNTEAFF.

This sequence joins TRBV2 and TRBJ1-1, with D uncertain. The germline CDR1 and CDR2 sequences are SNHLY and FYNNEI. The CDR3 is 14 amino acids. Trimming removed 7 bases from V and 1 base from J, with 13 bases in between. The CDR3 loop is CASTRGPKNTEAFF. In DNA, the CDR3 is TGTGCCAGCACCCGTGGGCCCAAGAACACTGAAGCTTTCTTT.

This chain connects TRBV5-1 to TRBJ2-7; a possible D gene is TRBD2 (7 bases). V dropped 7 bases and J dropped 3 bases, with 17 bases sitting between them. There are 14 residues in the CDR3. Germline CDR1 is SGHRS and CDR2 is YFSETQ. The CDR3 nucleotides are TGCGCCAGCGGCACGGGGGGCCAGGGCTACGAGCAGTACTTC. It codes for CASGTGGQGYEQYF.

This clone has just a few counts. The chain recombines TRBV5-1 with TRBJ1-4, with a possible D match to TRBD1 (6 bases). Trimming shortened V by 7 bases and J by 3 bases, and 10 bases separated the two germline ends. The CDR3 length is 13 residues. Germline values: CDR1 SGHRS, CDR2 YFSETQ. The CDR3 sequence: CASARGANEKLFF. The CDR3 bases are TGCGCCAGCGCCAGGGGTGCTAATGAAAAACTGTTTTTT.

CDR3 sequence (DNA): TGTGCCAGCAGACCGGACAGTCTCAACACCGGGGAGCTGTTTTTT. Translation: CASRPDSLNTGELFF. The rearrangement links TRBV6-6 to TRBJ2-2, with a tentative D call TRBD1 (6 bases). The CDR3 spans 15 residues. CDR1 is MNHNY and CDR2 is SVGAGI in the germline V gene (reference sequence). V shed 6 bases and J shed 2 bases, with 13 bases lying between them.

CDR3 residues: CASSLAQDTDTQYF. In DNA form, the CDR3 reads TGTGCCAGCAGCTTGGCCCAGGACACAGATACGCAGTATTTT. This chain joins TRBV5-8 and TRBJ2-3; D is unresolved. This CDR3 has 14 amino acids. Trimming cost V 0 bases and J 2 bases, with 7 bases left between them. The germline V gene encodes CDR1 SGHTS and CDR2 YDEGEE. Combining the CDR3 with reference TRBV5-8 and TRBJ2-3 gives the whole variable domain EAGVTQSPTHLIKTRGQQATLRCSPISGHTSVYWYQQALGLGLQFLLWYDEGEERNRGNFPPRFSGRQFPNYSSELNVNALELEDSALYLCASSLAQDTDTQYFGPGTRLTVL.

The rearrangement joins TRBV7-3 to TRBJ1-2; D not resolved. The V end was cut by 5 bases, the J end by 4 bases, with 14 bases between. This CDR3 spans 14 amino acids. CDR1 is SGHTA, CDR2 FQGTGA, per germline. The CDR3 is CASSPTISLYGYTF. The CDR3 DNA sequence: TGTGCCAGCAGCCCCACTATTTCCCTCTATGGCTACACCTTC.

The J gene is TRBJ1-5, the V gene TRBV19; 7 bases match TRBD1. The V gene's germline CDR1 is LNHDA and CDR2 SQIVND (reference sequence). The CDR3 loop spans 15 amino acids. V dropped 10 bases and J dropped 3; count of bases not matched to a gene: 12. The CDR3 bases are TGTGCCACACGCCGGGACAGAGTTTACAATCAGCCCCAGCATTTT. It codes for CATRRDRVYNQPQHF.

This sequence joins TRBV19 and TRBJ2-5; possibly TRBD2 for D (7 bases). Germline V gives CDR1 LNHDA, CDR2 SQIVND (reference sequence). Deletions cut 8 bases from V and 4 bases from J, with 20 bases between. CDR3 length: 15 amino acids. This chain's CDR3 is CASSEGGGKRETQYF. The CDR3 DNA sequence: TGTGCCAGTTCCGAGGGGGGGGGAAAACGAGAGACCCAGTACTTC.

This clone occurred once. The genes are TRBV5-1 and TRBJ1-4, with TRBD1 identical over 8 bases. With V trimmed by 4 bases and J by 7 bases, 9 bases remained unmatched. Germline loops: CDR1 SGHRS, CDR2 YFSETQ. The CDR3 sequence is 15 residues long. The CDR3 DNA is TGCGCCAGCAGCCCCACCCCACAGGGGGGTGAAAAACTGTTTTTT. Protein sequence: CASSPTPQGGEKLFF.

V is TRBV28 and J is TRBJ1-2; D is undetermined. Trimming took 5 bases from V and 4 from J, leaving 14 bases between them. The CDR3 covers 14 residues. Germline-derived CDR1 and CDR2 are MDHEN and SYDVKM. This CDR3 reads CASSPLDGGYGYTF. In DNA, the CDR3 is TGTGCCAGCAGTCCCTTGGACGGAGGCTATGGCTACACCTTC.

This CDR3 is CASSNTGLPYEQYF. DNA for the CDR3: TGTGCCAGCAGTAACACAGGGCTGCCCTACGAGCAGTACTTC. The chain combines TRBV6-5 with TRBJ2-7; D possibly corresponds to TRBD1 (6 bases). Germline CDR1 is MNHEY and CDR2 is SVGAGI. V was shortened by 5 bases and J by 2 bases, with 13 bases between the two germline ends. The CDR3 totals 14 residues.

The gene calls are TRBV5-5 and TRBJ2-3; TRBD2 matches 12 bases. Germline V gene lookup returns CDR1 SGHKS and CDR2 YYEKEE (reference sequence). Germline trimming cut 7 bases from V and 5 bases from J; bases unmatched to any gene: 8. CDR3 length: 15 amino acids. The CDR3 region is CASGNLAGGQDTQYF. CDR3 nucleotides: TGTGCCAGCGGCAACCTAGCGGGGGGGCAAGATACGCAGTATTTT. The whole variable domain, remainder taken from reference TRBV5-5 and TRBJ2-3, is DAGVTQSPTHLIKTRGQQVTLRCSPISGHKSVSWYQQVLGQGPQFIFQYYEKEERGRGNFPDRFSARQFPNYSSELNVNALLLGDSALYLCASGNLAGGQDTQYFGPGTRLTVL.

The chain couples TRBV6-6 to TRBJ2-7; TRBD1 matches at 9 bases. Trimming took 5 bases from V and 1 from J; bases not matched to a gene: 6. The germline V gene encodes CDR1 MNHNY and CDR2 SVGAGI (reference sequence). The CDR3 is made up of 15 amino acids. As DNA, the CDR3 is TGTGCCAGCAGTCCCGGCGGGACAGGGTCCTACGAGCAGTACTTC. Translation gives CASSPGGTGSYEQYF.

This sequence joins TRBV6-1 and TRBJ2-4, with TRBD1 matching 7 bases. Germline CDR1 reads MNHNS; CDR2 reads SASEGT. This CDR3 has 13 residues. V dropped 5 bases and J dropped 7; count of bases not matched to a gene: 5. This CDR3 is CASSTSDRNIQYF. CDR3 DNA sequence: TGTGCCAGCAGTACCTCGGACAGGAACATTCAGTACTTC.

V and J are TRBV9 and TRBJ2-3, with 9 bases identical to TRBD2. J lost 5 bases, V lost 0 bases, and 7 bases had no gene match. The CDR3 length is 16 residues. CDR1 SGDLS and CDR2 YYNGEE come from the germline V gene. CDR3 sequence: CASSVGVAGDGDTQYF. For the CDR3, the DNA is TGTGCCAGCAGCGTAGGTGTAGCGGGGGATGGAGATACGCAGTATTTT.

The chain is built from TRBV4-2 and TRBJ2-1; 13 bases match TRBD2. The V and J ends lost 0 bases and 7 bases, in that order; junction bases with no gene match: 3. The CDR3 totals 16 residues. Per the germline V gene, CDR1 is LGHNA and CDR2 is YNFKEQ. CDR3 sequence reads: CASSQDTSGGANEQFF. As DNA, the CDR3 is TGTGCCAGCAGCCAAGATACTAGCGGGGGGGCAAATGAGCAGTTCTTC.

The CDR3: CASRGVTGELFF. CDR3 bases: TGCGCCAGCAGAGGGGTGACCGGGGAGCTGTTTTTT. The genes are TRBV10-2 and TRBJ2-2; tentatively, D is TRBD1 (5 bases). Germline V gene data show CDR1 as WSHSY and CDR2 as SAAADI. The CDR3 is 12 amino acids. Deletions cut 6 bases from V and 5 bases from J, with 7 bases between.

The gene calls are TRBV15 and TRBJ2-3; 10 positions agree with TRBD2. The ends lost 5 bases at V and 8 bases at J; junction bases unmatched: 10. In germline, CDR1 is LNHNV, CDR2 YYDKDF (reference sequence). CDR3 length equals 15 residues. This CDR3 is CATSPGIAGGATQYF. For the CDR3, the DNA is TGTGCCACCAGCCCCGGGATAGCGGGGGGTGCTACGCAGTATTTT.